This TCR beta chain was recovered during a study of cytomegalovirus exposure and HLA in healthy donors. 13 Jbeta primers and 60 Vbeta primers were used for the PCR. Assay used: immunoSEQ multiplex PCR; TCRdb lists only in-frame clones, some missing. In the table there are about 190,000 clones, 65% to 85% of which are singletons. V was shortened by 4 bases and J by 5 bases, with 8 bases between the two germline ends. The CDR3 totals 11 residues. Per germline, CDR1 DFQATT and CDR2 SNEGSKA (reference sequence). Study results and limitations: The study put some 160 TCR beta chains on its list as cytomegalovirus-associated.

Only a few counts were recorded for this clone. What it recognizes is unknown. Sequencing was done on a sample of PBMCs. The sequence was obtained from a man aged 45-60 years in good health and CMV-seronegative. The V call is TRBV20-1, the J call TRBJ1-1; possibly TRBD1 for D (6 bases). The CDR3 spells CSAIRGTEAFF. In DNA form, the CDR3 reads TGCAGTGCTATTAGGGGGACTGAAGCTTTCTTT.